This entry lists 28 T cell receptor beta chains sequenced from one sample in a study of blood T cell repertoires in COVID-19. The protocol was immunoSEQ multiplex PCR, while the TCRdb copy is restricted to in-frame clones and leaves out a portion. Among about 76,000 clones listed, around 91% were seen once. The sequenced material came from peripheral blood. These receptors were obtained from a human donor in a cohort sampled during active COVID-19.

This clone has a handful of counts. The J gene is TRBJ2-7, the V gene TRBV7-9; no clear D. V was clipped by 4 bases and J by 3 bases, with 10 bases between them. Germline V gene sequence: CDR1 SEHNR, CDR2 FQNEAQ (reference sequence). The length of the CDR3 is 13 residues. CDR3 sequence reads: CASSSGRYYEQYF. The CDR3 DNA follows: TGTGCCAGCAGCTCTGGCAGGTACTACGAGCAGTACTTC. Together with reference TRBV7-9 and TRBJ2-7, the CDR3 gives the full variable domain: DTGVSQNPRHKITKRGQNVTFRCDPISEHNRLYWYRQTLGQGPEFLTYFQNEAQLEKSRLLSDRFSAERPKGSFSTLEIQRTEQGDSAMYLCASSSGRYYEQYFGPGTRLTVT.

The rearrangement links TRBV4-3 to TRBJ1-2, with 8 positions matching TRBD1. The CDR3 sequence is 15 residues long. V lost 3 bases to trimming and J lost 6 bases; unmatched junction nucleotides: 9. Looked up from germline, CDR1 is LGHNA and CDR2 is YSLEER. CDR3 protein: CASSQMTGVGHGYTF. The CDR3 nucleotides read TGCGCCAGCAGCCAGATGACAGGGGTTGGTCATGGCTACACCTTC.

The chain recombines TRBV7-9 with TRBJ1-1; 10 bases agree with TRBD1. J gave up 2 bases and V 0 bases, and 12 bases lay outside the gene matches. Looked up from germline, CDR1 is SEHNR and CDR2 is FQNEAQ (reference sequence). The CDR3 consists of 19 residues. This chain's CDR3 is CASSLAGQGRGLVNTEAFF. Written as DNA, the CDR3 is TGTGCCAGCAGCTTAGCGGGACAGGGGCGCGGTCTCGTTAACACTGAAGCTTTCTTT.

The V gene is TRBV5-4, the J gene TRBJ1-2; D might be TRBD1 (5 bases). The CDR3 runs to 16 residues. Germline V CDR1 and CDR2: SGHNT, YYREEE (reference sequence). Trimming took 2 bases from V and 5 from J, leaving 19 bases between them. The CDR3 spells CASSFGGTGGTYGYTF. The CDR3 bases are TGTGCCAGCAGCTTCGGTGGGACCGGCGGGACTTATGGCTACACCTTC.

This clone was counted a single time. The chain combines TRBV2 with TRBJ1-2, with D hard to call. Trimming left V 2 bases short and J 0 bases short, with 10 bases between. Germline lookup yields CDR1 SNHLY and CDR2 FYNNEI. The CDR3 runs 15 residues. This CDR3 reads CASSEWSGSNYGYTF. In nucleotides, the CDR3 is TGTGCCAGCAGTGAATGGTCGGGGTCTAACTATGGCTACACCTTC.

This clone was found once. The rearrangement links TRBV3-1 (or the pseudogene TRBV3-2) to TRBJ2-1; weak D call: TRBD2 (6 bases). V lost 2 bases and J 3 bases, leaving 11 bases between the germline ends. The CDR3 runs 15 residues. CDR1 is LGHDT, CDR2 YNNKEL, per germline (reference sequence). CDR3 in amino acids: CASSQSGGYYNEQFF. The CDR3 region has the DNA TGTGCCAGCAGCCAATCTGGGGGGTACTACAATGAGCAGTTCTTC.

The gene calls are TRBV18 and TRBJ2-5, with TRBD1 matching 10 bases. V dropped 0 bases and J dropped 4; count of bases not matched to a gene: 2. The CDR3 loop spans 15 amino acids. Germline loops: CDR1 KGHSH, CDR2 LQKENI. CDR3 nucleotides: TGTGCCAGCTCACCACCGACAGGGGGCAGAGAGACCCAGTACTTC. Amino acid sequence: CASSPPTGGRETQYF.

This chain links TRBV7-2 with TRBJ1-5; 8 bases map to TRBD1. In germline, CDR1 is SGHTA, CDR2 FQGNSA. The CDR3 length is 19 residues. Unmatched junction bases numbered 13, after V lost 3 bases and J lost 0 bases. The CDR3 loop is CASSFSRGRPPYSNQPQHF. The CDR3 bases are TGTGCCAGCAGCTTTAGCAGGGGGCGGCCCCCTTATAGCAATCAGCCCCAGCATTTT.

V usage is TRBV7-9 and J usage is TRBJ2-5; TRBD2 might be the D (5 bases). The V gene's germline CDR1 is SEHNR and CDR2 FQNEAQ (reference sequence). The CDR3 has 19 residues. V was cut by 3 bases and J by 5 bases, with 28 bases left in between. This chain's CDR3 is CASSFRSRERLYAWETQYF. The DNA of the CDR3 is TGTGCCAGCAGCTTCCGATCTAGGGAGCGTTTATATGCGTGGGAGACCCAGTACTTC.

For the CDR3, the DNA is TGTGCCAGCACCGGACTAGCGGGGGGCCCCCTGGCGCAGTATTTT. Its protein product is CASTGLAGGPLAQYF. The chain carries TRBV27 and TRBJ2-3, with 14 bases aligning to TRBD2. Trimming removed 7 bases from V and 10 bases from J; junction bases left unmatched: 10. The length of the CDR3 is 15 residues. Looked up from germline, CDR1 is MNHEY and CDR2 is SMNVEV (reference sequence).

The chain is built from TRBV7-2 and TRBJ2-1; TRBD2 aligns across 12 bases. V was pared by 4 bases and J by 4 bases, with 2 bases of the junction left unmatched. CDR3 length: 15 residues. Germline CDR1 SGHTA, CDR2 FQGNSA. Here the CDR3 reads CASSSSGGAYNEQFF. As DNA, the CDR3 is TGTGCCAGCAGCTCTAGCGGGGGGGCTTACAATGAGCAGTTCTTC.

The chain couples TRBV10-3 to TRBJ1-1; TRBD1 might be the D (6 bases). Between the trimmed V and J ends, which lost 10 bases and 5 bases, there was a span of 14 bases. The CDR3 has 12 residues. The germline V gene encodes CDR1 ENHRY and CDR2 SYGVKD. The DNA of the CDR3 is TGTGCCACAGCAGGGGTTGTGACTGAAGCTTTCTTT. Amino acid sequence: CATAGVVTEAFF.

The chain carries TRBV3-1 (or the pseudogene TRBV3-2) and TRBJ2-3; possible D gene TRBD2, 6 bases. Per germline, CDR1 LGHDT and CDR2 YNNKEL (reference sequence). V gave up 0 bases and J gave up 5 bases, with 15 bases separating them. This CDR3 has 16 residues. The chain's CDR3 is CASSQDHLAPRDTQYF. As DNA, the CDR3 is TGTGCCAGCAGCCAAGATCACCTAGCGCCCCGAGATACGCAGTATTTT.

The chain joins TRBV11-1 to TRBJ1-4, with 7 bases fitting TRBD1. The CDR3 runs to 15 residues. Germline V CDR1 and CDR2: SGHAT, FQDESV (reference sequence). Trimming took 5 bases from V and 0 from J; bases not matched to a gene: 3. CDR3 in amino acids: CASSADRSTNEKLFF. The CDR3 nucleotides are TGTGCCAGCAGCGCGGACAGGTCAACTAATGAAAAACTGTTTTTT.

The CDR3 loop reads CASSSRTGDNEQFF. CDR3 DNA: TGTGCCAGCAGCTCCCGGACAGGAGACAATGAGCAGTTCTTC. This chain joins TRBV5-4 and TRBJ2-1, with TRBD1 matching 7 bases. V gave up 3 bases and J gave up 5 bases; unmatched junction bases: 5. CDR3 size: 14 residues. Germline assignment: CDR1 SGHNT and CDR2 YYREEE (reference sequence). Combining the CDR3 with reference TRBV5-4 and TRBJ2-1 gives the whole variable domain ETGVTQSPTHLIKTRGQQVTLRCSSQSGHNTVSWYQQALGQGPQFIFQYYREEENGRGNFPPRFSGLQFPNYSSELNVNALELDDSALYLCASSSRTGDNEQFFGPGTRLTVL.

The chain combines TRBV6-5 with TRBJ1-1; 7 bases are shared with TRBD1. Germline CDR1 is MNHEY and CDR2 is SVGAGI. The CDR3 is 14 amino acids. V trimming: 6 bases; J trimming: 3 bases; junction bases outside the gene matches: 7. CDR3: CASSQGEWDTEAFF. In nucleotides, the CDR3 is TGTGCCAGCAGCCAGGGGGAATGGGACACTGAAGCTTTCTTT.

This clone showed up just once. CDR3: CASSSIQGVFSDTQYF. The DNA for the CDR3 is TGTGCCAGCAGCTCCATACAGGGTGTTTTCTCAGATACGCAGTATTTT. V is TRBV11-1 and J is TRBJ2-3, with D possibly matching TRBD1 (6 bases). The V gene's germline CDR1 is SGHAT and CDR2 FQDESV (reference sequence). This CDR3 region has 16 residues. V lost 4 bases to trimming and J lost 4 bases, with 18 bases between them.

The V call is TRBV10-3, the J call TRBJ1-6, with TRBD1 as a possible D gene (5 bases). The germline V and J ends were trimmed by 10 bases and 4 bases, with 17 bases remaining between them. The CDR3 sequence is 15 residues long. The V gene's germline CDR1 is ENHRY and CDR2 SYGVKD. The DNA for the CDR3 is TGTGCCACTACCCCTTCAGGGATTTATAATTCACCCCTCCACTTT. Encoded protein: CATTPSGIYNSPLHF.

The V call is TRBV5-1, the J call TRBJ2-5, with D possibly TRBD2 on 5 matching bases. In germline, CDR1 is SGHRS, CDR2 YFSETQ. The CDR3 extends over 15 amino acids. V was pared by 4 bases and J by 1 base, with 14 bases between. CDR3 DNA: TGCGCCAGCAGCCCCGGTCGGAGGTTCCAAGAGACCCAGTACTTC. It is translated as CASSPGRRFQETQYF.

V usage is TRBV5-4 and J usage is TRBJ1-1; 11 nucleotides match TRBD1. Unmatched junction bases numbered 5, after V lost 5 bases and J lost 11 bases. This CDR3 has 12 amino acids. Per the germline V gene, CDR1 is SGHNT and CDR2 is YYREEE (reference sequence). Here the CDR3 DNA reads TGTGCCAGCAGTCTAGGGACAGGGGGTGCTTTCTTT. It is translated as CASSLGTGGAFF.

This chain joins TRBV3-1 (or the pseudogene TRBV3-2) and TRBJ2-7; TRBD2 aligns across 9 bases. The V segment lost 4 bases and the J segment 12 bases; nucleotides outside the gene matches: 13. Germline V gene lookup returns CDR1 LGHDT and CDR2 YNNKEL (reference sequence). The CDR3 has 14 amino acids. This CDR3 is CASSPDLQRGVAYF. In DNA form, the CDR3 reads TGTGCCAGCAGCCCCGACCTCCAGCGGGGGGTGGCGTACTTC.

The genes are TRBV11-2 and TRBJ2-7; D ambiguous. CDR1 and CDR2 from the germline V gene are SGHAT and FQNNGV. The ends were cut back, 2 bases at V and 3 bases at J, with 11 bases in the middle. The CDR3 extends over 14 amino acids. CDR3 sequence: CASSLNAPGYEQYF. The CDR3 nucleotides are TGTGCCAGCAGCTTAAATGCTCCCGGCTACGAGCAGTACTTC.

The table lists this clone with a count of one. The V gene is TRBV29-1, the J gene TRBJ2-7, with TRBD1 as a possible D gene (6 bases). There are 13 residues in the CDR3. CDR1 and CDR2 (germline): SQVTM, ANQGSEA. Trimming took 6 bases from V and 0 from J, leaving 12 bases between them. As DNA, the CDR3 is TGCAGCGTCTCAGGGGTGGGCTCCTACGAGCAGTACTTC. As protein: CSVSGVGSYEQYF.

The V call is TRBV5-5, the J call TRBJ1-2; D may be TRBD1 (6 bases). V lost 0 bases and J 2 bases, leaving 8 bases between the germline ends. The germline gives CDR1 SGHKS, CDR2 YYEKEE (reference sequence). The length of the CDR3 is 14 residues. The CDR3 DNA is TGTGCCAGCAGCTTGGGGACAGCAAACTATGGCTACACCTTC. Residues: CASSLGTANYGYTF.

The rearrangement links TRBV4-2 to TRBJ2-3, with TRBD2 matching 9 bases. From germline, CDR1 is LGHNA and CDR2 YNFKEQ. This CDR3 contains 17 residues. With 2 bases clipped from V and 0 bases from J, the junction kept 6 bases outside the gene matches. CDR3 DNA: TGTGCCAGCAGCCAATATGGGACTAGCTCTAGCACAGATACGCAGTATTTT. It codes for CASSQYGTSSSTDTQYF.

The CDR3 bases are TGTGCCAGCGGGTGGACAGGGGATAGCAATCAGCCCCAGCATTTT. It is translated as CASGWTGDSNQPQHF. The chain couples TRBV27 to TRBJ1-5; 9 nucleotides align to TRBD1. The CDR3 contains 15 residues. Germline assignment: CDR1 MNHEY and CDR2 SMNVEV (reference sequence). V was pared by 8 bases and J by 0 bases, with 5 bases of the junction left unmatched.

The chain couples TRBV5-1 to TRBJ2-5; TRBD2 matches at 7 bases. This CDR3 is built from 15 residues. Trimming removed 3 bases from V and 4 bases from J; junction bases left unmatched: 9. Germline CDR1 is SGHRS and CDR2 is YFSETQ. DNA of the CDR3: TGCGCCAGCAGCTGGGGGGGTAGCGGAGTAGAGACCCAGTACTTC. This translates into CASSWGGSGVETQYF. The whole variable domain, remainder taken from reference TRBV5-1 and TRBJ2-5, is KAGVTQTPRYLIKTRGQQVTLSCSPISGHRSVSWYQQTPGQGLQFLFEYFSETQRNKGNFPGRFSGRQFSNSRSEMNVSTLELGDSALYLCASSWGGSGVETQYFGPGTRLLVL.

The chain recombines TRBV20-1 with TRBJ2-5; 11 bases map to TRBD2. The CDR3 contains 15 residues. Germline V gene sequence: CDR1 DFQATT, CDR2 SNEGSKA (reference sequence). The V and J ends lost 3 bases and 2 bases, in that order; junction bases with no gene match: 5. The CDR3 bases are TGCAGTGCTAGTGCGGGACTAGCGGTTCAAGAGACCCAGTACTTC. This encodes CSASAGLAVQETQYF.